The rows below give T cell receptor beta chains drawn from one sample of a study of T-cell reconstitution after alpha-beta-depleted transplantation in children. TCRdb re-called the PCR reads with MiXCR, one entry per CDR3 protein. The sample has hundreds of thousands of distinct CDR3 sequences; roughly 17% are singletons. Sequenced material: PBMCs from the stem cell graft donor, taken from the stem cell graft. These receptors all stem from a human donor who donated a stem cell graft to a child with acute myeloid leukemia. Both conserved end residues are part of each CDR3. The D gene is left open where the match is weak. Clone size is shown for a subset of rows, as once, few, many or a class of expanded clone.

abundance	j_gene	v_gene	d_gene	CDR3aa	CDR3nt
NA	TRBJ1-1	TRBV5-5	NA	CASSVEGRIAFF	TGTGCCAGCAGCGTCGAAGGGCGAATAGCTTTCTTT
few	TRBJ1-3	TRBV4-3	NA	CASSQEDDSSGNTIYF	TGCGCCAGCAGCCAAGAAGACGACAGCTCTGGAAACACCATATATTTT
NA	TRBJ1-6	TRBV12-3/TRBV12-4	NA	CASSLEGGRSPLHF	TGTGCCAGCAGTTTGGAGGGGGGAAGATCACCCCTCCACTTT
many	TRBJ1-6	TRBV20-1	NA	CSARNGRFSSYNSPLHF	TGCAGTGCTAGAAATGGGAGGTTTAGCTCCTATAATTCACCCCTCCACTTT
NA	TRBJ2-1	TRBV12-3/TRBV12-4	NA	CASSFESYSEQFF	TGTGCCAGCAGTTTTGAGTCCTACAGTGAGCAGTTCTTC
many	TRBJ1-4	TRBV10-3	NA	CATGQSTNEKLFF	TGTGCCACCGGACAGTCAACTAATGAAAAACTGTTTTTT
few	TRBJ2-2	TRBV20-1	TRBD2	CSAPLAANTGELFF	TGCAGTGCCCCTCTAGCGGCGAACACCGGGGAGCTGTTTTTT
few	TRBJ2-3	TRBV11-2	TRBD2	CASSSRGLAGGSTDTQYF	TGTGCCAGCAGCTCGAGGGGACTAGCGGGGGGTAGCACAGATACGCAGTATTTT
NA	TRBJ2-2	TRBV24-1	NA	CATQLSSLRTGELFF	TGTGCCACTCAATTATCTAGCTTACGCACCGGGGAGCTGTTTTTT
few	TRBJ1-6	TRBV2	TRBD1	CASRDWDSGESPLHF	TGTGCCAGCAGGGACTGGGACAGCGGTGAATCACCCCTCCACTTT
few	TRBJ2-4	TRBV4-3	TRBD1	CASSQERYWTGGAKNIQYF	TGCGCCAGCAGCCAAGAACGATACTGGACAGGGGGAGCCAAAAACATTCAGTACTTC
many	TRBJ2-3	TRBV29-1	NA	CSVGRADTQYF	TGCAGCGTTGGCAGGGCAGATACGCAGTATTTT
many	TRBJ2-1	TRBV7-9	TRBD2	CASSEISGEQFF	TGTGCCAGCAGCGAGATTAGCGGGGAGCAGTTCTTC
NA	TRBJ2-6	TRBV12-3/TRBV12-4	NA	CASSRQRSGANVLTF	TGTGCCAGCTCACGTCAGCGTTCTGGGGCCAACGTCCTGACTTTC
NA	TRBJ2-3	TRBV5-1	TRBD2	CASSLAILAVDLTQYF	TGCGCCAGCAGCTTGGCCATACTAGCGGTGGATCTTACGCAGTATTTT
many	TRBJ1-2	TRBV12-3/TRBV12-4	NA	CASSPRQAAAGGYTF	TGTGCCAGCAGTCCCAGACAGGCCGCGGCGGGGGGCTACACCTTC
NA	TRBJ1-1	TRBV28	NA	CASYPQGTLGEAFF	TGTGCCAGCTACCCACAGGGTACCTTGGGTGAAGCTTTCTTT
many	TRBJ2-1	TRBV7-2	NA	CASSFPQEPNEQFF	TGTGCCAGCAGCTTTCCCCAGGAGCCCAATGAGCAGTTCTTC
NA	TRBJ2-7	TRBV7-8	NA	CASSLEAGDLYEQYF	TGTGCCAGCAGCTTAGAAGCAGGGGACCTCTACGAGCAGTACTTC
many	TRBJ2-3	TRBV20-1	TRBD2	CSARVVSGGSTDTQYF	TGCAGTGCTAGGGTTGTAAGCGGGGGAAGCACAGATACGCAGTATTTT
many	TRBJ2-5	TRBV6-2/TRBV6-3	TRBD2	CASSHGTSETQYF	TGTGCCAGCAGTCATGGGACTAGCGAGACCCAGTACTTC
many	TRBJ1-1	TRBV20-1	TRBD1	CSVPGQENTEAFF	TGCAGTGTCCCGGGACAGGAGAACACTGAAGCTTTCTTT
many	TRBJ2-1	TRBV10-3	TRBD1	CAISGTGGAGEQFF	TGTGCCATCAGTGGGACAGGGGGCGCGGGTGAGCAGTTCTTC
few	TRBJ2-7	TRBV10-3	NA	CAISPEGGPYEQYF	TGTGCCATCAGCCCGGAGGGGGGGCCCTACGAGCAGTACTTC
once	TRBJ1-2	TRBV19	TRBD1	CASSPDREDGYTF	TGTGCCAGTAGTCCCGACAGGGAAGATGGCTACACCTTC
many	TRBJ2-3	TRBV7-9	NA	CASSRDADTQYF	TGTGCCAGCAGTCGGGACGCAGATACGCAGTATTTT
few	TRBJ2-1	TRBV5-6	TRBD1	CASIRGTGGRNEQFF	TGTGCCAGCATCAGGGGGACAGGGGGCCGAAATGAGCAGTTCTTC
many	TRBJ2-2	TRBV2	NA	CATTEDPNTGELFF	TGTGCCACTACGGAGGACCCTAACACCGGGGAGCTGTTTTTT
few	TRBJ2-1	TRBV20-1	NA	CSADGLIGQEGKLSEQFF	TGCAGTGCCGACGGCCTTATCGGGCAGGAGGGAAAACTAAGTGAGCAGTTCTTC
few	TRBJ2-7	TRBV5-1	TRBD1	CASSLEGQSYEQYF	TGCGCCAGCAGCTTGGAGGGACAGTCCTACGAGCAGTACTTC
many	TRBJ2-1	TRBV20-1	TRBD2	CRATSGGDNEQFF	TGCAGAGCGACTAGCGGGGGGGACAATGAGCAGTTCTTC
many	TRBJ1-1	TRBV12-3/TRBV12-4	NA	CASSLMRTEAFF	TGTGCCAGCAGCCTTATGCGCACTGAAGCTTTCTTT
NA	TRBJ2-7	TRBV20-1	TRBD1	CSVGTAVGRKYF	TGCAGTGTAGGGACAGCAGTGGGAAGAAAGTACTTC
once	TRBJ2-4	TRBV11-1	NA	CASSLVGGGLPGAGAKNIQYF	TGTGCCAGCAGCTTAGTGGGGGGTGGGTTGCCAGGGGCCGGAGCCAAAAACATTCAGTACTTC
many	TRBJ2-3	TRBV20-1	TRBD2	CSATSGLAGAMIRTDTQYF	TGCAGTGCTACCTCGGGACTAGCGGGGGCCATGATCCGCACAGATACGCAGTATTTT
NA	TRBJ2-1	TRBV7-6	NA	CASSLGSSHNEQFF	TGTGCCAGCAGCTTAGGTAGCTCCCACAATGAGCAGTTCTTC
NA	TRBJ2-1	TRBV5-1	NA	CASSLQRSSYNEQFF	TGCGCCAGCAGCTTGCAGCGGAGCTCCTACAATGAGCAGTTCTTC
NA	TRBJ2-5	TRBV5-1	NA	CASSFQSQETQYF	TGCGCCAGCAGCTTCCAGAGCCAAGAGACCCAGTACTTC
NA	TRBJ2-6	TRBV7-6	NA	CASSSSTVGSGANVLTF	TGTGCCAGCAGCTCCTCGACGGTTGGCTCTGGGGCCAACGTCCTGACTTTC
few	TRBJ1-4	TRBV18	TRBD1	CASSPQGADEKLFF	TGTGCCAGCTCACCACAGGGGGCGGATGAAAAACTGTTTTTT
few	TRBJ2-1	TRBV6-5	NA	CASRLDTGVYNEQFF	TGTGCCAGCAGATTAGACACCGGGGTATACAATGAGCAGTTCTTC
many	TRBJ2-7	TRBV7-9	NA	CASSPQYSYEQYF	TGTGCCAGCAGCCCACAGTACTCCTACGAGCAGTACTTC
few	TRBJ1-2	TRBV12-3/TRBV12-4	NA	CASRPVVGRSNYGYTF	TGTGCCAGCAGACCAGTTGTGGGACGCAGTAACTATGGCTACACCTTC
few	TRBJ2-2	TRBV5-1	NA	CASSRTGPLSTGELFF	TGCGCCAGCAGCCGGACGGGGCCCCTCTCTACCGGGGAGCTGTTTTTT
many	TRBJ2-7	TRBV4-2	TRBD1	CASSPSLQGVIYEQYF	TGTGCCAGCAGCCCGTCATTGCAGGGGGTCATCTACGAGCAGTACTTC
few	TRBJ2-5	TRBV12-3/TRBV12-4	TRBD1	CASSPKPGGGGQETQYF	TGTGCCAGCAGTCCGAAGCCAGGGGGCGGAGGGCAAGAGACCCAGTACTTC
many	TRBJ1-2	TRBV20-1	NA	CSARDERQGRKYGYTF	TGCAGTGCTAGAGATGAGAGGCAGGGTCGTAAATATGGCTACACCTTC
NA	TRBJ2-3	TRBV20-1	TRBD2	CSARPPTSGGPKGTQYF	TGCAGTGCTAGGCCCCCAACAAGCGGGGGGCCCAAGGGTACGCAGTATTTT
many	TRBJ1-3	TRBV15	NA	CATSRDKTTGNTIYF	TGTGCCACCAGCAGAGATAAGACCACTGGAAACACCATATATTTT
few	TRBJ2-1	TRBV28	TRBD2	CASSRGTSEHYNEQFF	TGTGCCAGCAGTCGGGGGACTAGCGAACACTACAATGAGCAGTTCTTC
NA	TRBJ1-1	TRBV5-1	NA	CASTLGRGTGKMNTEAFF	TGCGCCAGCACCTTAGGGCGGGGAACAGGAAAAATGAACACTGAAGCTTTCTTT